This record concerns one TCR beta chain sequence. Its antigen is not known. The data are from a study of T-cell memory formation after mild COVID-19. On the study more broadly: The study found TCR clusters largely donor specific.

After 5'RACE with constant-segment primers, TCR alpha and TCR beta cDNA libraries carrying sample barcodes and UMIs were obtained. TCRdb re-analysed the 5' RACE reads in MiXCR, keeping a single row per CDR3 protein. This sample has roughly 350,000 distinct CDR3 sequences; 25% to 30% occur once, and the top ten carry approximately 12%. The CDR3 consists of 15 residues. V dropped 7 bases and J dropped 7 bases, with 19 bases sitting between them. Germline CDR1 reads MGHDK; CDR2 reads SYGVNS. Findings of the study overall: A second wave of clones peaked on day 37, and their SARS-CoV-2 specificity went unconfirmed. Most CD4+ clones that shrank were in CM and EM, while CD8+ ones turned up in EMRA.

The receptor's source is an adult woman who had mild COVID-19 (a few samples of this study predate the infection). Cell type and time point are not known. The specimen was PBMCs or a T cell subset sorted from them (not recorded which). The V and J genes are TRBV25-1 and TRBJ2-2; D perhaps matches TRBD2 (6 bases). CDR3 amino acids: CASTPVVGEDGELFF. The CDR3 region has the DNA TGTGCCAGCACCCCTGTGGTAGGGGAGGACGGGGAGCTGTTTTTT. Full variable domain (missing parts from reference TRBV25-1 and TRBJ2-2): EADIYQTPRYLVIGTGKKITLECSQTMGHDKMYWYQQDPGMELHLIHYSYGVNSTEKGDLSSESTVSRIRTEHFPLTLESARPSHTSQYLCASTPVVGEDGELFFGEGSRLTVL.